Shown below are 19 T cell receptor beta chains from a single sample sequenced in a study of blood T cells in healthy people across ages. A second about 7 to 11 cycle PCR used barcoded and J-beta primers. TCRdb independently ran MiXCR on the 5' RACE reads; one entry per CDR3 protein. Here the sample spans 500,000 to 700,000 distinct CDR3 sequences, approximately 30% being singletons. The sequenced sample was blood. Every receptor here comes from a woman over 75 in good health.

This clonotype occurred many times. The chain has TRBV6-2 or TRBV6-3 and TRBJ2-1, with D hard to call. Germline CDR1 is MNHEY and CDR2 is SVGEGT. V was clipped by 5 bases and J by 6 bases, with 5 bases between them. CDR3 size: 11 residues. CDR3 bases: TGTGCCAGCAGTGATTTCAATGAGCAGTTCTTC. As protein: CASSDFNEQFF.

This clonotype was detected a few times. The chain recombines TRBV12-3 or TRBV12-4 with TRBJ1-4, with a possible D match to TRBD1 (5 bases). Trimming removed 7 bases from V and 6 bases from J, with 12 bases in between. The CDR3 is 13 residues long. The CDR3 nucleotides read TGTGCCAGCAAGTGGCAGGGTGATGAAAAACTGTTTTTT. It yields the protein CASKWQGDEKLFF.

Comment on this clonotype: A read error may be the cause here, since a much bigger clone is one base away. The rearrangement uses TRBV12-3 or TRBV12-4 and TRBJ1-2; weak D call: TRBD1 (5 bases). The CDR3 extends over 16 amino acids. CDR3 sequence (DNA): TGTGCCAGCAGTTTAGCGCCGGAGGGGCGGTCCTATGGCCACACCTTC. Protein sequence: CASSLAPEGRSYGHTF.

The chain employs TRBV5-1 and TRBJ2-2, with D perhaps matching TRBD2 (6 bases). The germline CDR1 and CDR2 sequences are SGHRS and YFSETQ. V was cut by 3 bases and J by 6 bases, with 12 bases left in between. The CDR3 length is 14 residues. The CDR3 bases are TGCGCCAGCAGCTGGGACTTCAGTTCCGGGGAGCTGTTTTTT. As protein: CASSWDFSSGELFF.

The table lists this clonotype with a count of one. Possible read error: a much larger clone is one base away. This chain links TRBV25-1 with TRBJ1-2; 7 bases match TRBD1. The CDR3 loop spans 14 amino acids. With V trimmed by 6 bases and J by 0 bases, 4 bases remained unmatched. Germline V gives CDR1 MGHDK, CDR2 SYGVNS. The CDR3 DNA reads TGTGCCAGCAGAGGGACAGTGGCTAACTATGGCTACACCTTC. It yields the protein CASRGTVANYGYTF.

This clonotype was detected ten times or more. This chain connects TRBV5-1 to TRBJ1-6, with TRBD1 matching 7 bases. The V gene end was trimmed by 4 bases and the J gene end by 7 bases; junction bases not matched to a gene: 8. This CDR3 has 15 residues. The germline V gene has CDR1 SGHRS and CDR2 YFSETQ. In DNA form, the CDR3 reads TGCGCCAGCAGCCAAATTACAGGGGACAATTCACCCCTCCACTTT. Encoded protein: CASSQITGDNSPLHF.

Comments on this clonotype: Being one base from a much bigger clone, this may be a read error. The CDR3 does not end in the conserved phenylalanine or tryptophan, so this is likely a read error. CDR3: CASSLASGGADTQYS. CDR3 DNA: TGTGCCAGCAGCTTGGCTAGCGGGGGGGCAGATACGCAGTATTCT. This chain connects TRBV7-8 to TRBJ2-3; 12 nucleotides line up with TRBD2. Per the germline V gene, CDR1 is SGHVS and CDR2 is FQNEAQ. V trimming: 3 bases; J trimming: 4 bases; junction bases outside the gene matches: 2. The CDR3 length is 15 residues.

The chain links TRBV7-2 to TRBJ2-3; TRBD2 agrees at 11 bases. Looked up from germline, CDR1 is SGHTA and CDR2 is FQGNSA. CDR3 size: 17 residues. J gave up 3 bases and V 5 bases, and 10 bases lay outside the gene matches. The CDR3 region is CASSTPQTSGITDTQYF. In nucleotides, the CDR3 is TGTGCCAGCAGCACGCCACAGACTAGCGGGATAACAGATACGCAGTATTTT.

There are many counts of this clonotype. The chain links TRBV6-4 to TRBJ1-2; D possibly corresponds to TRBD1 (5 bases). Germline CDR1 is MRHNA and CDR2 is SNTAGT. With 2 bases removed from V and 6 bases from J, the gap between germline ends came to 16 bases. There are 15 residues in the CDR3. The CDR3 protein is CASSDQNVGTHGYTF. CDR3 DNA: TGTGCCAGCAGTGACCAGAACGTAGGGACCCATGGCTACACCTTC.

The chain combines TRBV2 with TRBJ2-3, with 7 nucleotides matching TRBD1. V lost 7 bases and J lost 0; bases outside the gene matches: 7. This CDR3 is 15 amino acids long. Germline assignment: CDR1 SNHLY and CDR2 FYNNEI. The CDR3: CASITGQLSTDTQYF. The CDR3 DNA is TGTGCCAGCATTACGGGACAGTTAAGCACAGATACGCAGTATTTT.

In this sample, this clonotype turned up many times. The chain carries TRBV9 and TRBJ2-3, with D uncertain. The germline gives CDR1 SGDLS, CDR2 YYNGEE. The CDR3 runs 16 residues. Trimming pared 1 base from V and 4 bases from J, leaving 16 bases between. The CDR3 nucleotides are TGTGCCAGCAGCGTAAGACTCACTACCGCATCAGATACGCAGTATTTT. Its translation is CASSVRLTTASDTQYF.

The chain combines TRBV7-9 with TRBJ2-5; D is possibly TRBD1 (6 bases). The V gene's germline CDR1 is SEHNR and CDR2 FQNEAQ (reference sequence). This CDR3 is built from 14 residues. Trimming shortened V by 1 base and J by 11 bases, and 17 bases separated the two germline ends. CDR3 region: CASSLVQGIDEQYF. CDR3 in DNA: TGTGCCAGCAGCTTAGTACAGGGAATCGATGAGCAGTACTTC.

This clonotype was found a few times. The genes are TRBV6-2 or TRBV6-3 and TRBJ2-2; 7 bases fit TRBD1. This CDR3 comprises 17 residues. CDR1 is MNHEY, CDR2 SVGEGT, per germline. V lost 7 bases and J lost 1; bases outside the gene matches: 12. The CDR3 loop reads CASIYQKGTVNTGELFF. CDR3 in DNA: TGTGCCAGCATCTACCAGAAGGGGACAGTGAACACCGGGGAGCTGTTTTTT.

This clonotype occurred a few times. The chain combines TRBV7-9 with TRBJ2-2; weak D call: TRBD1 (5 bases). This CDR3 spans 15 amino acids. V was shortened by 8 bases and J by 5 bases, with 18 bases between the two germline ends. Germline assignment: CDR1 SEHNR and CDR2 FQNEAQ (reference sequence). CDR3 loop: CASGTTDRKTGELFF. CDR3 bases: TGTGCCAGCGGAACCACAGACAGAAAAACCGGGGAGCTGTTTTTT. The full variable domain, with the rest looked up from reference TRBV7-9 and TRBJ2-2, is DTGVSQNPRHKITKRGQNVTFRCDPISEHNRLYWYRQTLGQGPEFLTYFQNEAQLEKSRLLSDRFSAERPKGSFSTLEIQRTEQGDSAMYLCASGTTDRKTGELFFGEGSRLTVL.

This clonotype was picked up a small number of times. This rearrangement joins TRBV20-1 to TRBJ1-5; D is perhaps TRBD1 (5 bases). The CDR3 is 17 amino acids. Germline V gene sequence: CDR1 DFQATT, CDR2 SNEGSKA (reference sequence). Trimming removed 6 bases at V and 1 base at J, with 22 bases between. CDR3 DNA: TGCAGTGCCCCACCCTTCCAAGGGACGGGGAGCAATCAGCCCCAGCATTTT. This encodes CSAPPFQGTGSNQPQHF.

In its sample, this clonotype was seen a few times. J is TRBJ2-1 and V is TRBV5-5; 8 bases are shared with TRBD1. CDR3 length equals 15 residues. Germline V gene lookup returns CDR1 SGHKS and CDR2 YYEKEE (reference sequence). J lost 3 bases, V lost 4 bases, and 6 bases had no gene match. CDR3 DNA: TGTGCCAGCAGCCAGACAGGGGTAGGCTACAATGAGCAGTTCTTC. It translates to CASSQTGVGYNEQFF.

This clonotype was counted between two and nine times. The chain couples TRBV27 to TRBJ2-7; D tentatively reads TRBD1 or TRBD2 (5 bases each). The CDR3 is 13 residues long. Trimming pared 8 bases from V and 7 bases from J, leaving 18 bases between. CDR1 and CDR2 from the germline V gene are MNHEY and SMNVEV (reference sequence). CDR3 sequence reads: CASAGQGRSEQYF. DNA for the CDR3: TGTGCCAGCGCGGGCCAGGGAAGGTCAGAGCAGTACTTC.

A few counts support this clonotype. The rearrangement uses TRBV9 and TRBJ2-2; unclear D gene. Germline V gene data show CDR1 as SGDLS and CDR2 as YYNGEE. The V and J ends lost 2 bases and 5 bases respectively, with 10 bases between them. This CDR3 comprises 14 residues. CDR3 loop: CASSVKTTTGELFF. Here the CDR3 DNA reads TGTGCCAGCAGCGTCAAGACAACGACCGGGGAGCTGTTTTTT.

This rearrangement joins TRBV5-1 to TRBJ1-1; D perhaps matches TRBD1 (5 bases). The CDR3 covers 13 residues. V gave up 3 bases and J gave up 6 bases, with 12 bases separating them. Germline values: CDR1 SGHRS, CDR2 YFSETQ. The CDR3 region is CASSYGTASEAFF. CDR3 nucleotides: TGCGCCAGCAGCTATGGGACCGCCTCTGAAGCTTTCTTT.